The 27 T cell receptor beta chains in this list originate from one sample, sequenced in a study of blood T cell repertoires in COVID-19. The method was immunoSEQ multiplex PCR; TCRdb's version includes in-frame clones alone and lacks a portion of them. The profile covers about 70,000 clones, with approximately 86% appearing a single time and around 13% taken by the ten largest. The sample was peripheral blood. Source of these receptors: a woman aged 55-70 years with acute or convalescent COVID-19.

V usage is TRBV6-1 and J usage is TRBJ2-3, with 7 positions matching TRBD1. Germline V CDR1 and CDR2: MNHNS, SASEGT. This CDR3 is built from 16 residues. Trimming cost V 4 bases and J 0 bases; bases outside gene matches: 7. CDR3 sequence (DNA): TGTGCCAGCAGTGTAGGGACAGACCCTAGCACAGATACGCAGTATTTT. This sequence encodes CASSVGTDPSTDTQYF.

The V and J genes are TRBV19 and TRBJ1-2, with D maybe TRBD1 (6 bases). This CDR3 contains 15 residues. Germline V lookup: CDR1 LNHDA, CDR2 SQIVND (reference sequence). V was shortened by 4 bases and J by 8 bases, with 20 bases between the two germline ends. The CDR3 DNA reads TGTGCCAGTAGTACCCGAAGTGCGGGGGCTGGAGGCTACACCTTC. Protein product: CASSTRSAGAGGYTF. The variable domain in full, completed from reference TRBV19 and TRBJ1-2, reads DGGITQSPKYLFRKEGQNVTLSCEQNLNHDAMYWYRQDPGQGLRLIYYSQIVNDFQKGDIAEGYSVSREKKESFPLTVTSAQKNPTAFYLCASSTRSAGAGGYTFGSGTRLTVV.

V gene TRBV12-3 or TRBV12-4 combines with J gene TRBJ1-2, with 7 positions matching TRBD1. Losses at the gene ends were 5 bases for V and 4 bases for J; bases not matched to a gene: 4. This CDR3 region has 13 residues. The CDR3 DNA reads TGTGCCAGCAGTCCAGGGGGGATCTATGGCTACACCTTC. It is translated as CASSPGGIYGYTF.

The genes are TRBV9 and TRBJ2-6; a weak D match, TRBD2 (5 bases). Between the trimmed V and J ends, which lost 0 bases and 12 bases, there was a span of 22 bases. CDR1 SGDLS and CDR2 YYNGEE come from the germline V gene. The CDR3 has 17 amino acids. DNA for the CDR3: TGTGCCAGCAGCGTAGGGGCAGATACTAGAATCTACCCCGTCCTGACTTTC. Encoded protein: CASSVGADTRIYPVLTF. Drawing the rest from reference TRBV9 and TRBJ2-6, the complete variable domain is DSGVTQTPKHLITATGQRVTLRCSPRSGDLSVYWYQQSLDQGLQFLIQYYNGEERAKGNILERFSAQQFPDLHSELNLSSLELGDSALYFCASSVGADTRIYPVLTFGAGSRLTVL.

This clone has more than one count but fewer than ten. The CDR3 loop is CATLGGAQGNTEAFF. The CDR3 nucleotides are TGTGCCACCTTAGGGGGGGCACAGGGGAACACTGAAGCTTTCTTT. The V and J genes are TRBV10-3 and TRBJ1-1, with a weak D call TRBD1 (6 bases). CDR1 ENHRY and CDR2 SYGVKD come from the germline V gene. The CDR3 consists of 15 residues. V was cut by 10 bases and J by 1 base, with 19 bases left in between.

V gene TRBV19 combines with J gene TRBJ1-1; a weak D match, TRBD1 (6 bases). This CDR3 has 15 amino acids. V was clipped by 5 bases and J by 0 bases, with 13 bases between them. Germline assignment: CDR1 LNHDA and CDR2 SQIVND (reference sequence). The CDR3 is CASSGYRVMNTEAFF. As DNA, the CDR3 is TGTGCCAGTAGTGGATACAGGGTCATGAACACTGAAGCTTTCTTT.

The CDR3 sequence is CASSFSGVPTEAFF. CDR3 sequence (DNA): TGTGCCAGCAGTTTCTCAGGGGTCCCCACTGAAGCTTTCTTT. This chain connects TRBV27 to TRBJ1-1, with D possibly TRBD1 on 6 matching bases. Deletions cut 3 bases from V and 4 bases from J, with 12 bases between. The germline V gene encodes CDR1 MNHEY and CDR2 SMNVEV (reference sequence). The CDR3 runs 14 residues.

The V and J genes are TRBV28 and TRBJ2-7; 8 bases fit TRBD1. The junction had 7 bases not matched to a gene; V was cut back by 4 bases and J by 2 bases. Per the germline V gene, CDR1 is MDHEN and CDR2 is SYDVKM. This CDR3 has 15 residues. CDR3 coding DNA: TGTGCCAGCAGTTCCGGACAGGGATCAACCTACGAGCAGTACTTC. Its translation is CASSSGQGSTYEQYF.

The chain couples TRBV6-1 to TRBJ2-3; TRBD2 might be the D (5 bases). Germline assignment: CDR1 MNHNS and CDR2 SASEGT. This CDR3 is built from 15 residues. Trimming left V 0 bases short and J 1 base short, with 8 bases between. CDR3 in DNA: TGTGCCAGCAGTGAAGCATACGGGGGCACAGATACGCAGTATTTT. The encoded protein is CASSEAYGGTDTQYF.

V usage is TRBV7-3 and J usage is TRBJ2-6; a weak D match, TRBD1 (6 bases). The CDR3 length is 16 residues. Trimming removed 5 bases at V and 0 bases at J, with 11 bases between. The V gene's germline CDR1 is SGHTA and CDR2 FQGTGA. The DNA of the CDR3 is TGTGCCAGCAGCCCTGGGACATTCTCTGGGGCCAACGTCCTGACTTTC. It specifies CASSPGTFSGANVLTF.

The rearrangement links TRBV7-7 to TRBJ2-5; D gene uncertain. The CDR3 length is 14 residues. Per the germline V gene, CDR1 is SSHAT and CDR2 is FNYEAQ (reference sequence). V lost 5 bases and J 2 bases, leaving 12 bases between the germline ends. CDR3 loop: CASSLRPGQETQYF. The CDR3 bases are TGTGCCAGCAGCCTTAGGCCCGGGCAAGAGACCCAGTACTTC. Together with reference TRBV7-7 and TRBJ2-5, the CDR3 gives the full variable domain: GAGVSQSPRYKVTKRGQDVTLRCDPISSHATLYWYQQALGQGPEFLTYFNYEAQPDKSGLPSDRFSAERPEGSISTLTIQRTEQRDSAMYRCASSLRPGQETQYFGPGTRLLVL.

Regarding this clone: The identical CDR3 is also encoded by other nucleotide sequences in the sample. The chain links TRBV29-1 to TRBJ2-5, with D unclear. Germline V gene sequence: CDR1 SQVTM, CDR2 ANQGSEA. V lost 2 bases to trimming and J lost 4 bases, with 5 bases between them. The CDR3 has 11 residues. The CDR3 DNA follows: TGCAGCGTTGAAACGGGAGAGACCCAGTACTTC. Amino acid sequence: CSVETGETQYF.

V gene TRBV3-1 (or the pseudogene TRBV3-2) combines with J gene TRBJ1-2; TRBD1 might be the D (5 bases). The CDR3 sequence is 14 residues long. V dropped 0 bases and J dropped 4 bases, with 9 bases sitting between them. Germline CDR1 LGHDT, CDR2 YNNKEL (reference sequence). CDR3 amino acids: CASSQDHRSYGYTF. CDR3 nucleotide sequence: TGTGCCAGCAGCCAAGATCACAGGAGCTATGGCTACACCTTC.

The rearrangement joins TRBV6-4 to TRBJ2-6, with no clear D. The V end was cut by 3 bases, the J end by 1 base, with 10 bases between. CDR1 is MRHNA, CDR2 SNTAGT, per germline. CDR3 length: 16 amino acids. The CDR3 coding sequence is TGTGCCAGCAGTGAAGAGGCCACTTCTGGGGCCAACGTCCTGACTTTC. This encodes CASSEEATSGANVLTF.

This clone was picked up a small number of times. This sequence joins TRBV5-6 and TRBJ1-5; no reliable D call. Per the germline V gene, CDR1 is SGHDT and CDR2 is YYEEEE. The CDR3 totals 14 residues. V shed 1 base and J shed 6 bases, with 11 bases lying between them. The CDR3 is CASSLLGESQPQHF. Written as DNA, the CDR3 is TGTGCCAGCAGCTTGCTCGGAGAGAGTCAGCCCCAGCATTTT.

The chain has TRBV7-2 and TRBJ2-3; 13 bases line up with TRBD2. The germline CDR1 and CDR2 sequences are SGHTA and FQGNSA. V was pared by 1 base and J by 1 base, with 8 bases of the junction left unmatched. There are 19 residues in the CDR3. DNA of the CDR3: TGTGCCAGCAGCTTAGGACTAGCGGGGGGCTCGATGGGCACAGATACGCAGTATTTT. The encoded protein is CASSLGLAGGSMGTDTQYF.

J is TRBJ1-1 and V is TRBV29-1; D is uncertain. Germline CDR1 reads SQVTM; CDR2 reads ANQGSEA. CDR3 length: 13 residues. The V end lost 3 bases, the J end lost 5 bases, and 13 bases lay between the germline ends. The CDR3 DNA follows: TGCAGCGTTGAGCCGGGCCCGGGGACTGAAGCTTTCTTT. Encoded protein: CSVEPGPGTEAFF. Together with reference TRBV29-1 and TRBJ1-1, the CDR3 gives the full variable domain: SAVISQKPSRDICQRGTSLTIQCQVDSQVTMMFWYRQQPGQSLTLIATANQGSEATYESGFVIDKFPISRPNLTFSTLTVSNMSPEDSSIYLCSVEPGPGTEAFFGQGTRLTVV.

The chain employs TRBV7-7 and TRBJ2-5; 12 nucleotides agree with TRBD2. The CDR3 has 16 amino acids. Germline CDR1 and CDR2: SSHAT and FNYEAQ (reference sequence). The V gene end was trimmed by 5 bases and the J gene end by 4 bases; junction bases not matched to a gene: 8. The CDR3 nucleotides read TGTGCCAGCAGCCAATTACTAGCGGGGGGAACAGAGACCCAGTACTTC. This sequence encodes CASSQLLAGGTETQYF.

The V and J genes are TRBV10-3 and TRBJ2-1, with 10 bases identical to TRBD2. CDR1 is ENHRY and CDR2 is SYGVKD in the germline V gene. Trimming cost V 3 bases and J 9 bases; bases outside gene matches: 5. The CDR3 extends over 14 amino acids. CDR3 region: CAISEAGGPREQFF. The CDR3 DNA reads TGTGCCATCAGTGAAGCGGGGGGGCCGCGTGAGCAGTTCTTC.

V gene TRBV7-9 combines with J gene TRBJ1-4, with unresolved D. In germline, CDR1 is SEHNR, CDR2 FQNEAQ (reference sequence). The CDR3 is 16 amino acids. V was clipped by 1 base and J by 0 bases, with 9 bases between them. Here the CDR3 reads CASSLEIRATNEKLFF. The CDR3, as DNA: TGTGCCAGCAGCTTAGAGATACGCGCAACTAATGAAAAACTGTTTTTT.

Here the CDR3 DNA reads TGTGCCAGCAGCGGGTTGTTGAGTGAGCAGTTCTTC. Translating it yields CASSGLLSEQFF. J is TRBJ2-1 and V is TRBV2; D not resolved. V gave up 6 bases and J gave up 9 bases, with 12 bases separating them. Germline V gives CDR1 SNHLY, CDR2 FYNNEI. The CDR3 spans 12 residues. Full variable domain (rest looked up from reference TRBV2 and TRBJ2-1): EPEVTQTPSHQVTQMGQEVILRCVPISNHLYFYWYRQILGQKVEFLVSFYNNEISEKSEIFDDQFSVERPDGSNFTLKIRSTKLEDSAMYFCASSGLLSEQFFGPGTRLTVL.

The chain uses TRBV6-2 or TRBV6-3 and TRBJ2-3; weak D call: TRBD2 (5 bases). Trimming removed 0 bases at V and 3 bases at J, with 13 bases between. CDR1 is MNHEY, CDR2 SVGEGT, per germline. This CDR3 has 16 amino acids. The CDR3 protein is CASSYSKTRVTDTQYF. In nucleotides, the CDR3 is TGTGCCAGCAGTTACTCGAAAACTAGGGTGACAGATACGCAGTATTTT.

The chain uses TRBV7-2 and TRBJ2-5; 9 bases fit TRBD2. The CDR3 contains 15 residues. The V and J ends lost 0 bases and 4 bases, in that order; junction bases with no gene match: 3. In germline, CDR1 is SGHTA, CDR2 FQGNSA. DNA of the CDR3: TGTGCCAGCAGCTTAGCTGCGGGGGGGTTAGAGACCCAGTACTTC. Translated: CASSLAAGGLETQYF.

The rearrangement joins TRBV6-5 to TRBJ1-1; D call uncertain. CDR3 length: 12 residues. Germline V gives CDR1 MNHEY, CDR2 SVGAGI. The V gene lost 7 bases and the J gene lost 6 bases, with 12 bases spanning the gap. CDR3 in amino acids: CASINGASEAFF. CDR3 bases: TGTGCCAGCATTAACGGAGCTTCTGAAGCTTTCTTT.

V gene TRBV7-9 combines with J gene TRBJ2-2, with 8 bases aligning to TRBD1. The trim removed 6 bases at V and 0 bases at J, leaving 3 bases unmatched. The germline gives CDR1 SEHNR, CDR2 FQNEAQ (reference sequence). The CDR3 has 15 amino acids. This CDR3 reads CASSQGATNTGELFF. Here the CDR3 DNA reads TGTGCCAGCAGTCAGGGGGCCACGAACACCGGGGAGCTGTTTTTT.

The V gene is TRBV29-1, the J gene TRBJ1-2; perhaps TRBD1 as D (5 bases). Germline values: CDR1 SQVTM, CDR2 ANQGSEA. Trimming took 4 bases from V and 7 from J, leaving 13 bases between them. This CDR3 spans 12 amino acids. CDR3 sequence: CSVGRQGSGYTF. The CDR3 DNA follows: TGCAGCGTTGGTCGGCAGGGTTCTGGCTACACCTTC.

The rearrangement links TRBV12-3 or TRBV12-4 to TRBJ2-2; D may be TRBD2 (5 bases). Trimming stripped 6 bases from V and 6 bases from J, with 8 bases between. The CDR3 runs to 12 residues. CDR3 coding DNA: TGTGCCAGCAGGCCCGGGGCCGGGGAGCTGTTTTTT. Amino acid sequence: CASRPGAGELFF.